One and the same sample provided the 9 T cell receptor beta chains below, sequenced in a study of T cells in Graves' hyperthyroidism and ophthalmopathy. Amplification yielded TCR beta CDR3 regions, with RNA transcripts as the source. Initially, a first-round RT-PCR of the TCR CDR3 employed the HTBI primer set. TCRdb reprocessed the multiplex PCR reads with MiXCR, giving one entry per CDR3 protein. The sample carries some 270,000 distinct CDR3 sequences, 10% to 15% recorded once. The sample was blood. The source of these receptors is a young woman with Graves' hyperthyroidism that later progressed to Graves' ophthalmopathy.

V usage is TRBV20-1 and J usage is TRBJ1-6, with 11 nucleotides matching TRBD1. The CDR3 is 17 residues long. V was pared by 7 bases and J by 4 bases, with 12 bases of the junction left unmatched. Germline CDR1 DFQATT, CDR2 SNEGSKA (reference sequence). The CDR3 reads CSGSEWDRGSYNSPLHF. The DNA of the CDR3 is TGCAGTGGGAGTGAATGGGACAGGGGGTCATATAATTCACCCCTCCACTTT.

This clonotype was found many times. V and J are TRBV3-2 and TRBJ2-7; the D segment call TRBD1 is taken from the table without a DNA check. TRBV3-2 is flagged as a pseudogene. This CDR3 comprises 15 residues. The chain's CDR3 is CASSAPTGDPYEQYF. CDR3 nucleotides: TGTGCCAGCAGCGCCCCTACAGGGGACCCCTACGAGCAGTACTTC.

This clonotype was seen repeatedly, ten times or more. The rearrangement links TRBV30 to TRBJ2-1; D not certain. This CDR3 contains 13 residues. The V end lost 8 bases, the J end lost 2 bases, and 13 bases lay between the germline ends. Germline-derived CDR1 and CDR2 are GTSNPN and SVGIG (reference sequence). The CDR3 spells CAPSRTTYNEQFF. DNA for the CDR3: TGTGCCCCCTCGAGGACGACCTACAATGAGCAGTTCTTC.

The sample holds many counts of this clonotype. In nucleotides, the CDR3 is TGTGCCAGCACTCCTGAGCGGAGATACAATGAGCAGTTCTTC. This encodes CASTPERRYNEQFF. The rearrangement uses TRBV28 and TRBJ2-1; perhaps TRBD2 as D (5 bases). Germline lookup yields CDR1 MDHEN and CDR2 SYDVKM. Trimming left V 7 bases short and J 4 bases short, with 14 bases between. This CDR3 has 14 residues.

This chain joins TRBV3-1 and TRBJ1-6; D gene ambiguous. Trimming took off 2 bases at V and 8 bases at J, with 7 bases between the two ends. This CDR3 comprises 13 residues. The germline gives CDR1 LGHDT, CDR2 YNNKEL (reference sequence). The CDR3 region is CASSQQQDSPLHF. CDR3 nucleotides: TGTGCCAGCAGCCAACAGCAGGATTCACCCCTCCACTTT.

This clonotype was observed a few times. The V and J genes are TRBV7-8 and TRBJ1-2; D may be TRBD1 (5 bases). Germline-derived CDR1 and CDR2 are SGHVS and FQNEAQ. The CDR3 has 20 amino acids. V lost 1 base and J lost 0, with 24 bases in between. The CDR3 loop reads CASSLGGLTGPGETNYGYTF. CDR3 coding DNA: TGTGCCAGCAGCTTAGGGGGGTTAACGGGGCCTGGGGAGACTAACTATGGCTACACCTTC.

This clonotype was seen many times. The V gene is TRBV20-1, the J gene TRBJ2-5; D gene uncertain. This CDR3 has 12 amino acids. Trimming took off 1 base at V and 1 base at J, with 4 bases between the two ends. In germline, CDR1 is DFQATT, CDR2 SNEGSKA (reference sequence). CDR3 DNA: TGCAGTGCTAGAGGGAGCCAAGAGACCCAGTACTTC. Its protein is CSARGSQETQYF.

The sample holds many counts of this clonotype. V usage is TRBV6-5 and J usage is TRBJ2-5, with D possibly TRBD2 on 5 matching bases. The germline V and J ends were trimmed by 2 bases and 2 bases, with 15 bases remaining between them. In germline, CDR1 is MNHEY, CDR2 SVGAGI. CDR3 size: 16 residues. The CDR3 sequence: CASSYGQGAVQETQYF. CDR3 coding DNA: TGTGCCAGCAGTTACGGTCAAGGAGCGGTACAAGAGACCCAGTACTTC.

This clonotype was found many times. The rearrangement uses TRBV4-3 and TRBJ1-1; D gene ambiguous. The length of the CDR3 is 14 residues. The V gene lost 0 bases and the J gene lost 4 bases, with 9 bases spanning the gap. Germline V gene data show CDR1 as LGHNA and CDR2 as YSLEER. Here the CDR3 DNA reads TGCGCCAGCAGCCAAGAAGTCTCGGTCACTGAAGCTTTCTTT. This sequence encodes CASSQEVSVTEAFF.